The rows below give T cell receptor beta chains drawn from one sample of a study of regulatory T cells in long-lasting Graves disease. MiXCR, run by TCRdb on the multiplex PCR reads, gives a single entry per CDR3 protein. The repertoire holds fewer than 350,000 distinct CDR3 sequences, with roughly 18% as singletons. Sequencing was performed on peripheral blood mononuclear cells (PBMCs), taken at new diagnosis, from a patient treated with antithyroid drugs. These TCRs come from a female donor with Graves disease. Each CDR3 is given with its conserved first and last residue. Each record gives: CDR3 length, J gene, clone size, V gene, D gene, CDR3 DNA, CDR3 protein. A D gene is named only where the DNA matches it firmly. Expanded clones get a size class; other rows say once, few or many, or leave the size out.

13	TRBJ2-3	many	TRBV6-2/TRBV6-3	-	TGTGCCAGCAGTGGTAGACTGACAGATACGCAGTATTTT	CASSGRLTDTQYF
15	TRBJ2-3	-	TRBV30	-	TGTGCCTGGAGTGTGGTGGGAGCCGGCACAGATACGCAGTATTTT	CAWSVVGAGTDTQYF
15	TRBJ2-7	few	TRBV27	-	TGTGCCAGCAGTCCTCGGATCGGAGCGGCCTACGAGCAGTACTTC	CASSPRIGAAYEQYF
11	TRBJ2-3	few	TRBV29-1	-	TGCAGCGTTCATAAGGGCCATACGCAGTATTTT	CSVHKGHTQYF
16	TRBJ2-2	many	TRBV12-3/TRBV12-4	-	TGTGCCAGCAGTTTAGCGGGCGGGCCCTCCTCCGGGGAGCTGTTTTTT	CASSLAGGPSSGELFF
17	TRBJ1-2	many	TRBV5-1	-	TGCGCCAGCAGCCCCGCAGGGTCAAATCCAGCTAACTATGGCTACACCTTC	CASSPAGSNPANYGYTF
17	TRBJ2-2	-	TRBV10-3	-	TGTGCCACCGGGACCCAGGGCGGTGGTACCCACACCGGGGAGCTGTTTTTT	CATGTQGGGTHTGELFF
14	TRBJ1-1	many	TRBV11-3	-	TGTGCCAGCAGCCGGGACGCTTGGGGCACTGAAGCTTTCTTT	CASSRDAWGTEAFF
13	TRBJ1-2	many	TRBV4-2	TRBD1	TGTGCCAGCAGCCAAGGGGACAGGGATGGCTACACCTTC	CASSQGDRDGYTF
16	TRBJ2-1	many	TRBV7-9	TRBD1	TGTGCCAGCAGCCCCACCCCGGGACAGGGGTTCAATGAGCAGTTCTTC	CASSPTPGQGFNEQFF
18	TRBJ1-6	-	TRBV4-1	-	TGCGCCAGCAGCCAAGGTGTCTCCGGGGCAGGGACGAATTCACCCCTCCACTTT	CASSQGVSGAGTNSPLHF
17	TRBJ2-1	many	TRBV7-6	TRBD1	TGTGCCAGCAGCTTAAGGGGGACAGGGATCCTATTGTATGAGCAGTTCTTC	CASSLRGTGILLYEQFF
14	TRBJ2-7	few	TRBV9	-	TGTGCCAGCAGCGTAGCGGAAGGGTCCTACGAGCAGTACTTC	CASSVAEGSYEQYF
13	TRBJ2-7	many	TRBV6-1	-	TGTGCCAGCAGACCGGGACTCCTATACGAGCAGTACTTC	CASRPGLLYEQYF
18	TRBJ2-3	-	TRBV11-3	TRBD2	TGTGCCAGCAGCTCATGGACTAGCGGGAGGGCCTCAGGAGATACGCAGTATTTT	CASSSWTSGRASGDTQYF
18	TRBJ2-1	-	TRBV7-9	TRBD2	TGTGCCAGCAGCTTACAGTCGGGACTAGCGGAGGTCAACAATGAGCAGTTCTTC	CASSLQSGLAEVNNEQFF
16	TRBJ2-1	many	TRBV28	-	TGTGCCAGCATACCGGCGGCAGAGGGGCCCTACAATGAGCAGTTCTTC	CASIPAAEGPYNEQFF
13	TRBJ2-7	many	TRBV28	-	TGTGCCAGCAGTTTATCACGGGGAAACGAGCAGTACTTC	CASSLSRGNEQYF
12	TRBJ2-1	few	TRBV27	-	TGTGCCAGCAGTTCCCCCTACAATGAGCAGTTCTTC	CASSSPYNEQFF
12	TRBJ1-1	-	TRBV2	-	TGTGCCAGCAGAGGACAGTACACTGAAGCTTTCTTT	CASRGQYTEAFF
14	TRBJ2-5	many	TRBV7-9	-	TGTGCCAGCAGCTTAGTTAGCGGAGAAGAGACCCAGTACTTC	CASSLVSGEETQYF
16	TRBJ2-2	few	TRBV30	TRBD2	TGTGCCTGGCGAACCGGGACTAGCGGATTAACCGGGGAGCTGTTTTTT	CAWRTGTSGLTGELFF
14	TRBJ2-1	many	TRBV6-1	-	TGTGCCAGCAGTCAATCCCGGGGCTACAATGAGCAGTTCTTC	CASSQSRGYNEQFF
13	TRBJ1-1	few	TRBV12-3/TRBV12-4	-	TGTGCCAGCTGCCGGGACGCGCACACTGAAGCTTTCTTT	CASCRDAHTEAFF
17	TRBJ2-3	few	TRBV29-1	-	TGCAGCGTTAAAGGTGGGGCCTTCGGCCCTAGCACAGATACGCAGTATTTT	CSVKGGAFGPSTDTQYF
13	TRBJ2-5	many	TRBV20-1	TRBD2	TGCAGTGCTAGGGGGCTAGCGGGAGAGACCCAGTACTTC	CSARGLAGETQYF
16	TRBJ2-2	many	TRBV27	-	TGTGCCAGCAGTTTAGGCTCAGTCCCGTTAACCGGGGAGCTGTTTTTT	CASSLGSVPLTGELFF
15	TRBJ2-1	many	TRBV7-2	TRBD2	TGTGCCAGCAGCTTAGCTCTAGCGGGAGCGCATGAGCAGTTCTTC	CASSLALAGAHEQFF
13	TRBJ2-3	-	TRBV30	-	TGTGCCTGGAGTGCCCCGGGGGCGGGTACGCAGTATTTT	CAWSAPGAGTQYF
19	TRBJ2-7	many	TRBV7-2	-	TGTGCCAGCAGCCCACTCCCGGTTGTGGGACGCCTGGGTGTCTACGAGCAGTACTTC	CASSPLPVVGRLGVYEQYF
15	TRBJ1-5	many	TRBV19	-	TGTGCCAGTAGTCCCCGAGGACTTCCGATCGAGCCCCAGCATTTT	CASSPRGLPIEPQHF
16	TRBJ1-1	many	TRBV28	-	TGTGCCAGCAGTTTAGGGGGAGACCCCATGAACACTGAAGCTTTCTTT	CASSLGGDPMNTEAFF
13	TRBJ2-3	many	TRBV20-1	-	TGCAGTGCCAGCATAGCGGGCACAGATACGCAGTATTTT	CSASIAGTDTQYF
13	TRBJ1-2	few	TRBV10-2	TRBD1	TGCGCCAGCAGTGAGTCTCTAGGGGGCGGCTACACCTTC	CASSESLGGGYTF
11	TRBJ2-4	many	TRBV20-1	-	TGCAGTGGGAGCGAGGGGAACATTCAGTACTTC	CSGSEGNIQYF
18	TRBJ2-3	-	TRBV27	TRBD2	TGTGCCAGCAGTTTATCGGGGGCGGCTAGCGGGAGGACAGATACGCAGTATTTT	CASSLSGAASGRTDTQYF
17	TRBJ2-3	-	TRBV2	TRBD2	TGTGCCAGCAGTGGACGAAAACTAGCGGGGAGCACAGATACGCAGTATTTT	CASSGRKLAGSTDTQYF
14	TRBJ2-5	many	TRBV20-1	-	TGCAGTGCCATACGCGACATAGGGGAAGAGACCCAGTACTTC	CSAIRDIGEETQYF
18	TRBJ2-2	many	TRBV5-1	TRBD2	TGCGCCAGCAGCGCAGCGGCAAGCGGGAATTTTGCAGGAGGGGAGCTGTTTTTT	CASSAAASGNFAGGELFF
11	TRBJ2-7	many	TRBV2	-	TGTGCCAGCAGTGGGGATTCGGAGCAGTACTTC	CASSGDSEQYF
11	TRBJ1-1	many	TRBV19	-	TGTGCCGTGGGGGCGGACACTGAAGCTTTCTTT	CAVGADTEAFF
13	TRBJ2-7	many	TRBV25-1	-	TGTGCCAGCAGCCCAGCGCTAGCGAGCGAGCAGTACTTC	CASSPALASEQYF
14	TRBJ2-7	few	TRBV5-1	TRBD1	TGCGCCAGCAGCTTGATCCCAGGGGGCTACGAGCAGTACTTC	CASSLIPGGYEQYF
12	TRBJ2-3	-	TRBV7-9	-	TGTGCCAGCAGGCTCCTACCCGGTACGCAGTATTTT	CASRLLPGTQYF
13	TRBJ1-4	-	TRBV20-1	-	TGCAGTGCTAGAGTTAGCGGTGATGAAAAACTGTTTTTT	CSARVSGDEKLFF